Following are 20 T cell receptor beta chains from one sample sequenced in a study of blood T cell repertoires in COVID-19. The table came from immunoSEQ multiplex PCR; TCRdb's copy has only in-frame clones and leaves some out. The data show about 250,000 clones, 88% seen once. Sequencing was done on a sample of peripheral blood. The origin of the receptors is a woman in her thirties with COVID-19, enrolled during active disease.

The chain combines TRBV5-6 with TRBJ2-3; TRBD1 matches at 8 bases. This CDR3 comprises 16 residues. Trimming removed 3 bases from V and 0 bases from J; junction bases left unmatched: 6. Germline CDR1 and CDR2: SGHDT and YYEEEE. The CDR3 region has the DNA TGTGCCAGCAGCTCTACGGGACAGGCTAGCACAGATACGCAGTATTTT. It is translated as CASSSTGQASTDTQYF.

The genes are TRBV5-1 and TRBJ2-5; 11 nucleotides align to TRBD1. The CDR3 consists of 15 residues. Germline-derived CDR1 and CDR2 are SGHRS and YFSETQ. V dropped 4 bases and J dropped 3; count of bases not matched to a gene: 5. CDR3 protein: CASSRGGQGEETQYF. In DNA, the CDR3 is TGCGCCAGCAGCCGCGGGGGACAGGGGGAAGAGACCCAGTACTTC.

This rearrangement joins TRBV2 to TRBJ2-1; D may be TRBD1 (5 bases). Between the trimmed V and J ends, which lost 3 bases and 10 bases, there was a span of 7 bases. The CDR3 contains 11 residues. The V gene's germline CDR1 is SNHLY and CDR2 FYNNEI. CDR3 protein: CASSEDTEQFF. CDR3 in DNA: TGTGCCAGCAGTGAGGACACAGAGCAGTTCTTC.

The chain combines TRBV24-1 with TRBJ1-5, with 7 positions matching TRBD1. CDR1 and CDR2 (germline): KGHDR, SFDVKD. This CDR3 contains 14 residues. Trimming at V came to 7 bases and at J to 0 bases, leaving 2 bases not matched to a gene. The CDR3 DNA reads as TGTGCCACCAGCGGGACAGATAGCAATCAGCCCCAGCATTTT. Its protein product is CATSGTDSNQPQHF.

CDR3 residues: CASSEARVVLGQPQHF. DNA for the CDR3: TGTGCCAGCAGTGAAGCGCGAGTGGTTCTCGGGCAGCCCCAGCATTTT. V usage is TRBV2 and J usage is TRBJ1-5, with D unclear. The CDR3 contains 16 residues. With 0 bases removed from V and 7 bases from J, the gap between germline ends came to 16 bases. Germline V gene data show CDR1 as SNHLY and CDR2 as FYNNEI.

DNA of the CDR3: TGTGCCAGCAGCCCCGACAGGGGGTTTGGCTACACCTTC. Amino acids: CASSPDRGFGYTF. The rearrangement joins TRBV7-9 to TRBJ1-2; 9 bases match TRBD1. V dropped 5 bases and J dropped 7; count of bases not matched to a gene: 5. CDR1 SEHNR and CDR2 FQNEAQ come from the germline V gene (reference sequence). The CDR3 sequence is 13 residues long.

The J gene is TRBJ1-1, the V gene TRBV28; no clear D gene. Deletions cut 3 bases from V and 1 base from J, with 6 bases between. The germline V gene encodes CDR1 MDHEN and CDR2 SYDVKM. The length of the CDR3 is 13 residues. This chain's CDR3 is CASSFPQNTEAFF. DNA for the CDR3: TGTGCCAGCAGTTTTCCCCAGAACACTGAAGCTTTCTTT.

The V and J genes are TRBV9 and TRBJ1-1; the match to TRBD1 covers 7 bases. This CDR3 is 15 amino acids long. The J segment lost 4 bases and the V segment lost 6 bases, leaving 12 bases of the junction unmatched. Germline CDR1 SGDLS, CDR2 YYNGEE. The DNA for the CDR3 is TGTGCCAGCAACCGACAGGGACACACTAGCACTGAAGCTTTCTTT. Translated: CASNRQGHTSTEAFF.

As for this clone: Other nucleotide sequences in the sample specify the same CDR3. This sequence joins TRBV6-5 and TRBJ2-1, with D perhaps TRBD1 (7 bases). The V gene's germline CDR1 is MNHEY and CDR2 SVGAGI. With 0 bases removed from V and 7 bases from J, the gap between germline ends came to 10 bases. CDR3 length: 14 amino acids. The chain's CDR3 is CASSYSSGGNEQFF. CDR3 coding DNA: TGTGCCAGCAGTTACTCATCAGGGGGGAATGAGCAGTTCTTC.

The rearrangement joins TRBV18 to TRBJ2-7; 12 nucleotides align to TRBD2. CDR1 is KGHSH and CDR2 is LQKENI in the germline V gene. The ends lost 4 bases at V and 6 bases at J; junction bases unmatched: 1. The length of the CDR3 is 13 residues. Here the CDR3 DNA reads TGTGCCAGCTCACAGACTAGCGGGGGCGAGCAGTACTTC. Translating it yields CASSQTSGGEQYF.

This clone has a single count. The J gene is TRBJ1-1, the V gene TRBV6-5; maybe TRBD1 (5 bases). The germline V and J ends were trimmed by 7 bases and 11 bases, with 17 bases remaining between them. Germline-derived CDR1 and CDR2 are MNHEY and SVGAGI. The CDR3 sequence is 12 residues long. CDR3 amino acids: CASIHSGAEAFF. The CDR3 nucleotides read TGTGCCAGCATTCACAGTGGGGCGGAGGCTTTCTTT.

V is TRBV11-2 and J is TRBJ2-7; no reliable D call. This CDR3 has 16 residues. Trimming pared 1 base from V and 3 bases from J, leaving 16 bases between. In germline, CDR1 is SGHAT, CDR2 FQNNGV. The CDR3 sequence: CASSLGRSNVNYEQYF. The CDR3 bases are TGTGCCAGCAGCTTAGGCCGCAGTAATGTGAACTACGAGCAGTACTTC.

J is TRBJ2-5 and V is TRBV7-9; maybe TRBD2 (6 bases). V lost 1 base, J lost 5 bases, and 8 bases lay in between. There are 13 residues in the CDR3. The germline V gene encodes CDR1 SEHNR and CDR2 FQNEAQ (reference sequence). Written as DNA, the CDR3 is TGTGCCAGCAGCTTAGTCGGGAGTGAGACCCAGTACTTC. It yields the protein CASSLVGSETQYF.

V is TRBV10-3 and J is TRBJ2-1; the match to TRBD2 covers 13 bases. Germline V CDR1 and CDR2: ENHRY, SYGVKD. The CDR3 has 18 amino acids. The junction had 11 bases not matched to a gene; V was cut back by 5 bases and J by 4 bases. DNA for the CDR3: TGTGCCATCAGTTCAATACTAGCGGGGGGGACTTCTTACAATGAGCAGTTCTTC. Protein product: CAISSILAGGTSYNEQFF.

The chain combines TRBV7-9 with TRBJ2-1, with 12 bases aligning to TRBD2. From germline, CDR1 is SEHNR and CDR2 FQNEAQ (reference sequence). The CDR3 sequence is 18 residues long. J was trimmed by 5 bases and V by 5 bases; bases with no gene match: 13. CDR3 amino acids: CASSRPGGLAGRDNEQFF. The CDR3 nucleotides are TGTGCCAGCAGCAGACCGGGCGGACTAGCGGGGAGAGACAATGAGCAGTTCTTC. The full variable domain, rest sourced from reference TRBV7-9 and TRBJ2-1, is DTGVSQNPRHKITKRGQNVTFRCDPISEHNRLYWYRQTLGQGPEFLTYFQNEAQLEKSRLLSDRFSAERPKGSFSTLEIQRTEQGDSAMYLCASSRPGGLAGRDNEQFFGPGTRLTVL.

The V call is TRBV27, the J call TRBJ2-5; 9 nucleotides agree with TRBD1. This CDR3 spans 16 amino acids. CDR1 is MNHEY and CDR2 is SMNVEV in the germline V gene (reference sequence). The ends lost 4 bases at V and 5 bases at J; junction bases unmatched: 11. CDR3 in amino acids: CASSSPGTGLTETQYF. The CDR3 nucleotides are TGTGCCAGCAGTTCCCCCGGGACAGGGTTAACGGAGACCCAGTACTTC.

In this sample, this clone turned up a few times. The rearrangement links TRBV10-3 to TRBJ1-4, with TRBD1 matching over 7 bases. Germline V gives CDR1 ENHRY, CDR2 SYGVKD. The CDR3 is 16 residues long. With V trimmed by 0 bases and J by 6 bases, 7 bases remained unmatched. CDR3 region: CAISESTAGGDEKLFF. The CDR3 DNA reads as TGTGCCATCAGTGAGTCGACGGCAGGGGGAGATGAAAAACTGTTTTTT.

V is TRBV6-2 or TRBV6-3 and J is TRBJ2-5, with 9 bases identical to TRBD2. The CDR3 totals 17 residues. Germline trimming cut 2 bases from V and 2 bases from J; bases unmatched to any gene: 9. The V gene's germline CDR1 is MNHEY and CDR2 SVGEGT. The CDR3 bases are TGTGCCAGCAGTTACCCTAGACTAGCGGATGATCAAGAGACCCAGTACTTC. Protein product: CASSYPRLADDQETQYF.

J is TRBJ2-1 and V is TRBV28; D might be TRBD2 (5 bases). The V end lost 6 bases, the J end lost 8 bases, and 11 bases lay between the germline ends. Germline CDR1 is MDHEN and CDR2 is SYDVKM. The CDR3 totals 12 residues. The chain's CDR3 is CASRPAGDEQFF. Written as DNA, the CDR3 is TGTGCCAGCAGGCCCGCCGGGGATGAGCAGTTCTTC.

The rearrangement uses TRBV6-5 and TRBJ1-2; 9 bases match TRBD1. Germline V gives CDR1 MNHEY, CDR2 SVGAGI. V dropped 6 bases and J dropped 6; count of bases not matched to a gene: 5. This CDR3 is built from 13 residues. CDR3 sequence (DNA): TGTGCCAGCAGGACCCGGGACAGGGATGGCTACACCTTC. Translation: CASRTRDRDGYTF.